The text below deals with one TCR beta chain. Its target is unknown. The data originate from a study of T cells after yellow fever vaccination. Study results and limitations: Abundant clonotypes from the bulk population could have been carried over as contaminants into FACS-sorted repertoires. Weaker, the secondary response peaked sooner, at day 5 versus 15.

Germline assignment: CDR1 SGHRS and CDR2 YFSETQ. Trimming took off 4 bases at V and 4 bases at J, with 14 bases between the two ends. The CDR3 contains 14 residues. Template switching by 5'RACE produced TCR cDNA, adding a universal primer site and UMIs. TCRdb redid the calling of the 5' RACE reads with MiXCR, one entry per CDR3 protein. The sample holds approximately 250,000 distinct CDR3 sequences, roughly 6.3% seen once. This TCR derives from a man between 25 and 39 years old who received the YFV17D yellow fever vaccine. The sequences come from CD4+ T cells sorted from PBMCs, collected on the day of the yellow fever booster vaccination. This rearrangement joins TRBV5-1 to TRBJ1-2; tentatively, D is TRBD1 (5 bases). CDR3 loop: CASSNAGASYGYTF. The CDR3 DNA sequence: TGCGCCAGCAGCAACGCCGGGGCCAGCTATGGCTACACCTTC.